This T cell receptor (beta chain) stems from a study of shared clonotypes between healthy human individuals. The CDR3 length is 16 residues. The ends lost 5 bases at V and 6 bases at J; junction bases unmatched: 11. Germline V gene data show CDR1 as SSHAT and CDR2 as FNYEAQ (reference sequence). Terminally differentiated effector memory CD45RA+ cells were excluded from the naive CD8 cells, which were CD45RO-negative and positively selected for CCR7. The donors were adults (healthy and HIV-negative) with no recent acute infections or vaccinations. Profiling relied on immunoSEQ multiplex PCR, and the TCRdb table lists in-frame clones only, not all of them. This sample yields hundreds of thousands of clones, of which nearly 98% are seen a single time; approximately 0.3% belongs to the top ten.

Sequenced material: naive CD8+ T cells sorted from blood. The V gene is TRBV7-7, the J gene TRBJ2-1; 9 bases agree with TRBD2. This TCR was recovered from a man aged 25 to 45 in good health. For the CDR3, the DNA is TGTGCCAGCAGCCCCCGTAGCGGGAGCGCGGTCAATGAGCAGTTCTTC. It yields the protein CASSPRSGSAVNEQFF. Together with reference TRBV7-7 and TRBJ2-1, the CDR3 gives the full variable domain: GAGVSQSPRYKVTKRGQDVTLRCDPISSHATLYWYQQALGQGPEFLTYFNYEAQPDKSGLPSDRFSAERPEGSISTLTIQRTEQRDSAMYRCASSPRSGSAVNEQFFGPGTRLTVL.